One and the same sample provided the 15 T cell receptor beta chains below, sequenced in a study of blood T cell repertoires in COVID-19. Clones were sequenced by immunoSEQ multiplex PCR, and TCRdb holds only the in-frame ones, with some missing. The data show roughly 66,000 clones, approximately 83% seen once. Sequencing used peripheral blood. These receptor sequences come from a woman aged 55-70 years with acute or convalescent COVID-19.

The chain links TRBV7-2 to TRBJ1-1; D is uncertain. Germline V gives CDR1 SGHTA, CDR2 FQGNSA. The CDR3 covers 13 residues. The germline V and J ends were trimmed by 1 base and 1 base, with 4 bases remaining between them. CDR3 bases: TGTGCCAGCAGCTTAGTCCGGAACACTGAAGCTTTCTTT. The encoded protein is CASSLVRNTEAFF.

V is TRBV19 and J is TRBJ2-3; 7 bases are a match to TRBD2. Germline CDR1 is LNHDA and CDR2 is SQIVND (reference sequence). The CDR3 extends over 12 amino acids. J was trimmed by 4 bases and V by 7 bases; bases with no gene match: 2. The CDR3 here is CASMAGADTQYF. Here the CDR3 DNA reads TGTGCCAGTATGGCGGGGGCAGATACGCAGTATTTT.

The chain joins TRBV6-5 to TRBJ1-1, with D possibly TRBD1 on 6 matching bases. Per germline, CDR1 MNHEY and CDR2 SVGAGI. Trimming left V 4 bases short and J 1 base short, with 16 bases between. This CDR3 comprises 16 residues. CDR3 region: CASSSRTGTQNTEAFF. CDR3 in DNA: TGTGCCAGCAGTTCACGAACCGGGACACAGAACACTGAAGCTTTCTTT.

This chain joins TRBV5-1 and TRBJ2-1, with TRBD2 matching over 14 bases. J was trimmed by 8 bases and V by 4 bases; bases with no gene match: 5. The germline V gene encodes CDR1 SGHRS and CDR2 YFSETQ. This CDR3 is built from 15 residues. CDR3 amino acids: CASSTPGLAGDEQFF. For the CDR3, the DNA is TGCGCCAGCAGCACCCCGGGACTAGCGGGGGATGAGCAGTTCTTC.

The chain couples TRBV30 to TRBJ2-1; D is possibly TRBD2 (6 bases). The V gene's germline CDR1 is GTSNPN and CDR2 SVGIG (reference sequence). Trimming stripped 1 base from V and 10 bases from J, with 11 bases between. The CDR3 totals 12 residues. The CDR3 coding sequence is TGTGCCTGGAGTGGGGGAGGAAGGGAGCAGTTCTTC. This gives the protein CAWSGGGREQFF.

This clone was detected a few times. V usage is TRBV6-6 and J usage is TRBJ1-1, with a weak D call TRBD1 (5 bases). This CDR3 contains 15 residues. The germline V gene has CDR1 MNHNY and CDR2 SVGAGI (reference sequence). V lost 6 bases to trimming and J lost 8 bases, with 22 bases between them. CDR3 residues: CASSPGGTAKGEAFF. CDR3 DNA: TGTGCCAGCAGCCCGGGGGGGACCGCGAAAGGCGAAGCTTTCTTT.

The V gene is TRBV5-1, the J gene TRBJ2-7; TRBD2 matches at 14 bases. The trim removed 4 bases at V and 3 bases at J, leaving 6 bases unmatched. Germline loops: CDR1 SGHRS, CDR2 YFSETQ. The CDR3 is 16 amino acids. The CDR3 DNA follows: TGCGCCAGCAGCGCAGGACTAGCGGGGGGATTCTACGAGCAGTACTTC. This encodes CASSAGLAGGFYEQYF.

The genes are TRBV9 and TRBJ1-1; D is possibly TRBD1 (5 bases). The V gene's germline CDR1 is SGDLS and CDR2 YYNGEE. Trimming cost V 4 bases and J 0 bases, with 10 bases left between them. The CDR3 covers 14 residues. In DNA form, the CDR3 reads TGTGCCAGCAGCCCCAGGGTCATGAACACTGAAGCTTTCTTT. Translation: CASSPRVMNTEAFF.

J is TRBJ1-1 and V is TRBV7-9; 8 bases agree with TRBD1. The CDR3 is 14 residues long. J lost 1 base, V lost 5 bases, and 3 bases had no gene match. Germline-derived CDR1 and CDR2 are SEHNR and FQNEAQ (reference sequence). CDR3 protein: CASSVQGGNTEAFF. For the CDR3, the DNA is TGTGCCAGCAGCGTACAGGGGGGGAACACTGAAGCTTTCTTT.

The rearrangement links TRBV10-2 to TRBJ1-6; 10 nucleotides align to TRBD1. Germline loops: CDR1 WSHSY, CDR2 SAAADI. V was clipped by 9 bases and J by 7 bases; unmatched bases: 15. The CDR3 covers 17 residues. CDR3 DNA: TGCGCCAGTGCCCAAAGCACCTTGACAGGGGGCAATTCACCCCTCCACTTT. As protein: CASAQSTLTGGNSPLHF.

This clone was seen just once. The chain is built from TRBV6-5 and TRBJ1-2; perhaps TRBD1 as D (6 bases). The CDR3 has 15 residues. With 6 bases removed from V and 4 bases from J, the gap between germline ends came to 18 bases. CDR1 and CDR2 (germline): MNHEY, SVGAGI. CDR3 protein: CASRAGQTPSYGYTF. The DNA of the CDR3 is TGTGCCAGCAGAGCCGGACAGACTCCCTCCTATGGCTACACCTTC.

This clone has only a few counts. The chain has TRBV11-2 and TRBJ2-2; weak D call: TRBD1 (5 bases). V was cut by 0 bases and J by 2 bases, with 10 bases left in between. Germline CDR1 reads SGHAT; CDR2 reads FQNNGV. The CDR3 is 16 residues long. CDR3 residues: CASSLDPTGNTGELFF. The CDR3 nucleotides are TGTGCCAGCAGCTTAGATCCCACAGGCAACACCGGGGAGCTGTTTTTT.

V gene TRBV9 combines with J gene TRBJ1-4, with TRBD1 matching over 7 bases. This CDR3 comprises 15 residues. Trimming took 0 bases from V and 5 from J; bases not matched to a gene: 4. Looked up from germline, CDR1 is SGDLS and CDR2 is YYNGEE. Written as DNA, the CDR3 is TGTGCCAGCAGCGTAGGGGACAGAGGGAATGAAAAACTGTTTTTT. Translated: CASSVGDRGNEKLFF.

The chain couples TRBV19 to TRBJ1-1, with D possibly being TRBD1 (6 bases). The CDR3 totals 14 residues. Trimming took 7 bases from V and 1 from J, leaving 13 bases between them. Germline V gene lookup returns CDR1 LNHDA and CDR2 SQIVND (reference sequence). The CDR3 DNA follows: TGTGCCAGTACTCAGGACAGAAGGAACACTGAAGCTTTCTTT. Translation gives CASTQDRRNTEAFF.

The chain combines TRBV7-3 with TRBJ2-1; 14 bases line up with TRBD2. This CDR3 contains 15 residues. Germline-derived CDR1 and CDR2 are SGHTA and FQGTGA. Trimming took 5 bases from V and 9 from J; bases not matched to a gene: 6. The CDR3: CASSRTSGGISEQFF. The CDR3, as DNA: TGTGCCAGCAGCCGGACTAGCGGGGGGATTAGTGAGCAGTTCTTC. Full variable domain (missing parts from reference TRBV7-3 and TRBJ2-1): GAGVSQTPSNKVTEKGKYVELRCDPISGHTALYWYRQSLGQGPEFLIYFQGTGAADDSGLPNDRFFAVRPEGSVSTLKIQRTERGDSAVYLCASSRTSGGISEQFFGPGTRLTVL.